This TCR beta chain was obtained from a study of blood T cells in healthy people across ages. Study results and limitations: While age rose, TCR beta diversity per million T cells dropped in a roughly linear way. Diversity was estimated from one million T cells, and these estimates were considered underestimates.

Peripheral blood from each donor was collected in a volume of approximately 9.2 milliliters. On this clonotype itself: What it binds is not known. At one boundary the junction diverges from the germline segment, which might be a read error.

Primers used in a second PCR of about 6 to 11 cycles were a sample-barcoded 5' primer and a J-beta primer mix. All cDNA molecules were each tagged by a template-switch adaptor with 12 random nucleotides. MiXCR, run by TCRdb on the 5' RACE reads, gives a single entry per CDR3 protein. The table lists some 760,000 distinct CDR3 sequences, around 25% of them singletons. The CDR3 runs to 14 residues. CDR1 and CDR2 from the germline V gene are LGHNA and YNFKEQ. These same records also appear under a second study, on T cells of mothers and their children.

The sequence was collected from a boy aged 5-17 years in good health. The chain couples TRBV4-2 to TRBJ2-5; no reliable D call. The J call may be in error: the DNA end matches TRBJ2-7 better. Material for sequencing was blood. CDR3 DNA sequence: TGTGCCAGCAGTCAAGATTATGGGTCCTTCGAGCAGTACTTC. This encodes CASSQDYGSFEQYF.